This entry lists 13 T cell receptor beta chains sequenced from one sample in a study of blood T cell repertoires in COVID-19. TCRdb's copy holds only in-frame clones and misses some; the assay was immunoSEQ multiplex PCR. Of about 300,000 clones in the sample, about nine tenths are singletons; the top ten hold about 4%. Sequencing was performed on PBMCs or T cells enriched from blood (not recorded which). These receptors all come from a young man who had recovered from COVID-19.

The gene calls are TRBV28 and TRBJ1-1; D gene unclear. The germline gives CDR1 MDHEN, CDR2 SYDVKM. The V gene lost 5 bases and the J gene lost 4 bases, with 17 bases spanning the gap. The CDR3 spans 15 residues. The CDR3 DNA reads as TGTGCCAGCAGTCTAGCCCCTCATGGCGGCACTGAAGCTTTCTTT. Residues: CASSLAPHGGTEAFF.

The chain couples TRBV3-1 (or the pseudogene TRBV3-2) to TRBJ2-5, with D hard to call. The germline V gene has CDR1 LGHDT and CDR2 YNNKEL (reference sequence). Trimming stripped 7 bases from V and 5 bases from J, with 8 bases between. This CDR3 has 11 amino acids. CDR3 sequence: CASNNAETQYF. CDR3 DNA: TGTGCCAGCAACAACGCCGAGACCCAGTACTTC.

The gene calls are TRBV6-6 and TRBJ1-5, with D uncertain. CDR3 length: 15 residues. Germline loops: CDR1 MNHNY, CDR2 SVGAGI (reference sequence). Trimming took off 5 bases at V and 1 base at J, with 12 bases between the two ends. The CDR3 coding sequence is TGTGCCAGCAGTCCCCCCGGGGTCAGCAATCAGCCCCAGCATTTT. Protein product: CASSPPGVSNQPQHF.

This clone was detected once. V usage is TRBV11-2 and J usage is TRBJ2-7; perhaps TRBD2 as D (5 bases). The length of the CDR3 is 15 residues. CDR1 and CDR2 from the germline V gene are SGHAT and FQNNGV. Deletions cut 5 bases from V and 2 bases from J, with 16 bases between. The CDR3 loop is CASSQRPGMPYEQYF. CDR3 bases: TGTGCCAGCAGCCAGAGACCGGGGATGCCCTACGAGCAGTACTTC.

The J gene is TRBJ2-1, the V gene TRBV6-2 or TRBV6-3, with TRBD2 matching 11 bases. V trimming: 6 bases; J trimming: 6 bases; junction bases outside the gene matches: 10. Germline assignment: CDR1 MNHEY and CDR2 SVGEGT. The CDR3 runs to 16 residues. The CDR3 region has the DNA TGTGCCAGCAGCTCCTTCGGACTAGCGGGTTTCAATGAGCAGTTCTTC. As protein: CASSSFGLAGFNEQFF.

This chain links TRBV14 with TRBJ2-3; TRBD2 agrees at 7 bases. Germline assignment: CDR1 SGHDN and CDR2 FVKESK. The junction had 3 bases not matched to a gene; V was cut back by 5 bases and J by 7 bases. This CDR3 has 12 residues. CDR3 in DNA: TGTGCCAGCAGCAACAGCGGGAATACGCAGTATTTT. Protein product: CASSNSGNTQYF.

The genes are TRBV5-1 and TRBJ2-1, with 9 nucleotides matching TRBD2. Germline CDR1 and CDR2: SGHRS and YFSETQ. The V segment lost 4 bases and the J segment 6 bases; nucleotides outside the gene matches: 8. CDR3 size: 15 residues. DNA for the CDR3: TGCGCCAGCAGCCCGCGGGCTAGCGGGGCCAATGAGCAGTTCTTC. It codes for CASSPRASGANEQFF.

Turning to this clone: One end of the junction varies from germline; a read error may be responsible. The rearrangement uses TRBV2 and TRBJ1-1, with a tentative D call TRBD1 (5 bases). Germline CDR1 is SNHLY and CDR2 is FYNNEI. The length of the CDR3 is 13 residues. This CDR3 reads CASIETRDTEAFF. The CDR3 DNA sequence: TGTGCCAGCATTGAAACCAGGGACACTGAAGCTTTCTTT.

This clone came up once. The chain is built from TRBV6-5 and TRBJ2-6; TRBD1 agrees at 7 bases. CDR1 is MNHEY and CDR2 is SVGAGI in the germline V gene. There are 14 residues in the CDR3. The junction had 6 bases not matched to a gene; V was cut back by 9 bases and J by 4 bases. The CDR3 is CASSPGGGANVLTF. The CDR3 bases are TGTGCCAGTTCCCCAGGGGGAGGGGCCAACGTCCTGACTTTC.

The chain recombines TRBV6-5 with TRBJ2-5; maybe TRBD1 (5 bases). Germline CDR1 reads MNHEY; CDR2 reads SVGAGI. The germline V and J ends were trimmed by 2 bases and 1 base, with 11 bases remaining between them. This CDR3 contains 15 residues. The CDR3 here is CASSYGGQLQETQYF. In DNA form, the CDR3 reads TGTGCCAGCAGTTACGGCGGACAACTCCAAGAGACCCAGTACTTC.

This clone was seen just once. The chain couples TRBV19 to TRBJ1-2; D unresolved. Trimming removed 2 bases from V and 7 bases from J, with 8 bases in between. CDR3 length: 12 residues. Germline CDR1 is LNHDA and CDR2 is SQIVND (reference sequence). The CDR3, as DNA: TGTGCCAGTAGTATACGGCTAGGTGGCTACACCTTC. Translating it yields CASSIRLGGYTF. Full variable domain (rest looked up from reference TRBV19 and TRBJ1-2): DGGITQSPKYLFRKEGQNVTLSCEQNLNHDAMYWYRQDPGQGLRLIYYSQIVNDFQKGDIAEGYSVSREKKESFPLTVTSAQKNPTAFYLCASSIRLGGYTFGSGTRLTVV.

This chain links TRBV10-3 with TRBJ2-5; no firm D call. In germline, CDR1 is ENHRY, CDR2 SYGVKD. This CDR3 has 11 amino acids. V lost 5 bases to trimming and J lost 4 bases, with 5 bases between them. For the CDR3, the DNA is TGTGCCATCAGTCCAGGAGAGACCCAGTACTTC. Translated, it gives CAISPGETQYF.

V and J are TRBV29-1 and TRBJ1-1; the D gene is possibly TRBD1 (6 bases). Trimming took 6 bases from V and 1 from J, leaving 12 bases between them. Germline CDR1 and CDR2: SQVTM and ANQGSEA. This CDR3 spans 13 amino acids. The CDR3 DNA reads as TGCAGCGTGAGGACAGTAACGAACACTGAAGCTTTCTTT. This gives the protein CSVRTVTNTEAFF.